The subject of this entry is one TCR beta chain. Treatment: some 20 received Ad26.COV2.S at low or high dose, single or two shots; about 5 received placebo; per-sample allocation not given. Samples were taken on day 63 after the first vaccine or placebo injection. The sample came from a Boston adult aged 18-55 years. An Ad26 vector was used to express Wuhan-strain SARS-CoV-2 spike as the vaccine. The trim removed 0 bases at V and 3 bases at J, leaving 5 bases unmatched. CDR3 size: 16 residues. Germline CDR1 reads SGHNT; CDR2 reads YENEEA. TCRdb's copy holds only in-frame clones and misses some; the assay was immunoSEQ multiplex PCR. The table lists 300,000 to 400,000 clones, around 87% of them singletons. The data were taken from a study of Ad26.COV2.S vaccination and SARS-CoV-2 variants. Overall study: The donor participated in the COV1001 trial, in its Ad26.COV2.S arm. Doses of Ad26.COV2.S were injected into muscle once or twice, 56 days apart.

This TCR was sampled from a person between 18 and 60 years old who received the Ad26.COV2.S COVID-19 vaccine or a placebo. The sample consisted of peripheral blood, taken in a trial of Ad26.COV2.S vaccine versus placebo. The J gene is TRBJ2-3, the V gene TRBV11-3, with 8 bases aligning to TRBD2. This CDR3 is CASSLDGGAETDTQYF. The CDR3, as DNA: TGTGCCAGCAGCTTAGACGGGGGGGCCGAGACAGATACGCAGTATTTT.